This TCR beta chain was observed in a study of blood T cell repertoires in COVID-19. On the study more broadly: Sites across the United States, Italy and Spain contributed samples from acute and convalescent COVID-19.

Trimming shortened V by 0 bases and J by 0 bases, and 18 bases separated the two germline ends. The germline gives CDR1 LGHNA, CDR2 YNFKEQ. This CDR3 spans 18 amino acids. Original processing notes: Estimation of nucleated cell counts relied on the amplification of reference gene primers. Produced via immunoSEQ multiplex PCR; TCRdb's table is partial and in-frame only. The V and J calls and the clone size are those of that table, but D and trimming were determined from the DNA. The sample records approximately 220,000 clones, 82% being singletons. This TCR came from a woman aged 70-85 years with acute or convalescent COVID-19. The chain uses TRBV4-2 and TRBJ2-7; D perhaps matches TRBD2 (6 bases). The source material was peripheral blood. This CDR3 reads CASSQDRNRLAHSYEQYF. DNA of the CDR3: TGTGCCAGCAGCCAAGATAGGAATCGGCTAGCGCACTCCTACGAGCAGTACTTC.